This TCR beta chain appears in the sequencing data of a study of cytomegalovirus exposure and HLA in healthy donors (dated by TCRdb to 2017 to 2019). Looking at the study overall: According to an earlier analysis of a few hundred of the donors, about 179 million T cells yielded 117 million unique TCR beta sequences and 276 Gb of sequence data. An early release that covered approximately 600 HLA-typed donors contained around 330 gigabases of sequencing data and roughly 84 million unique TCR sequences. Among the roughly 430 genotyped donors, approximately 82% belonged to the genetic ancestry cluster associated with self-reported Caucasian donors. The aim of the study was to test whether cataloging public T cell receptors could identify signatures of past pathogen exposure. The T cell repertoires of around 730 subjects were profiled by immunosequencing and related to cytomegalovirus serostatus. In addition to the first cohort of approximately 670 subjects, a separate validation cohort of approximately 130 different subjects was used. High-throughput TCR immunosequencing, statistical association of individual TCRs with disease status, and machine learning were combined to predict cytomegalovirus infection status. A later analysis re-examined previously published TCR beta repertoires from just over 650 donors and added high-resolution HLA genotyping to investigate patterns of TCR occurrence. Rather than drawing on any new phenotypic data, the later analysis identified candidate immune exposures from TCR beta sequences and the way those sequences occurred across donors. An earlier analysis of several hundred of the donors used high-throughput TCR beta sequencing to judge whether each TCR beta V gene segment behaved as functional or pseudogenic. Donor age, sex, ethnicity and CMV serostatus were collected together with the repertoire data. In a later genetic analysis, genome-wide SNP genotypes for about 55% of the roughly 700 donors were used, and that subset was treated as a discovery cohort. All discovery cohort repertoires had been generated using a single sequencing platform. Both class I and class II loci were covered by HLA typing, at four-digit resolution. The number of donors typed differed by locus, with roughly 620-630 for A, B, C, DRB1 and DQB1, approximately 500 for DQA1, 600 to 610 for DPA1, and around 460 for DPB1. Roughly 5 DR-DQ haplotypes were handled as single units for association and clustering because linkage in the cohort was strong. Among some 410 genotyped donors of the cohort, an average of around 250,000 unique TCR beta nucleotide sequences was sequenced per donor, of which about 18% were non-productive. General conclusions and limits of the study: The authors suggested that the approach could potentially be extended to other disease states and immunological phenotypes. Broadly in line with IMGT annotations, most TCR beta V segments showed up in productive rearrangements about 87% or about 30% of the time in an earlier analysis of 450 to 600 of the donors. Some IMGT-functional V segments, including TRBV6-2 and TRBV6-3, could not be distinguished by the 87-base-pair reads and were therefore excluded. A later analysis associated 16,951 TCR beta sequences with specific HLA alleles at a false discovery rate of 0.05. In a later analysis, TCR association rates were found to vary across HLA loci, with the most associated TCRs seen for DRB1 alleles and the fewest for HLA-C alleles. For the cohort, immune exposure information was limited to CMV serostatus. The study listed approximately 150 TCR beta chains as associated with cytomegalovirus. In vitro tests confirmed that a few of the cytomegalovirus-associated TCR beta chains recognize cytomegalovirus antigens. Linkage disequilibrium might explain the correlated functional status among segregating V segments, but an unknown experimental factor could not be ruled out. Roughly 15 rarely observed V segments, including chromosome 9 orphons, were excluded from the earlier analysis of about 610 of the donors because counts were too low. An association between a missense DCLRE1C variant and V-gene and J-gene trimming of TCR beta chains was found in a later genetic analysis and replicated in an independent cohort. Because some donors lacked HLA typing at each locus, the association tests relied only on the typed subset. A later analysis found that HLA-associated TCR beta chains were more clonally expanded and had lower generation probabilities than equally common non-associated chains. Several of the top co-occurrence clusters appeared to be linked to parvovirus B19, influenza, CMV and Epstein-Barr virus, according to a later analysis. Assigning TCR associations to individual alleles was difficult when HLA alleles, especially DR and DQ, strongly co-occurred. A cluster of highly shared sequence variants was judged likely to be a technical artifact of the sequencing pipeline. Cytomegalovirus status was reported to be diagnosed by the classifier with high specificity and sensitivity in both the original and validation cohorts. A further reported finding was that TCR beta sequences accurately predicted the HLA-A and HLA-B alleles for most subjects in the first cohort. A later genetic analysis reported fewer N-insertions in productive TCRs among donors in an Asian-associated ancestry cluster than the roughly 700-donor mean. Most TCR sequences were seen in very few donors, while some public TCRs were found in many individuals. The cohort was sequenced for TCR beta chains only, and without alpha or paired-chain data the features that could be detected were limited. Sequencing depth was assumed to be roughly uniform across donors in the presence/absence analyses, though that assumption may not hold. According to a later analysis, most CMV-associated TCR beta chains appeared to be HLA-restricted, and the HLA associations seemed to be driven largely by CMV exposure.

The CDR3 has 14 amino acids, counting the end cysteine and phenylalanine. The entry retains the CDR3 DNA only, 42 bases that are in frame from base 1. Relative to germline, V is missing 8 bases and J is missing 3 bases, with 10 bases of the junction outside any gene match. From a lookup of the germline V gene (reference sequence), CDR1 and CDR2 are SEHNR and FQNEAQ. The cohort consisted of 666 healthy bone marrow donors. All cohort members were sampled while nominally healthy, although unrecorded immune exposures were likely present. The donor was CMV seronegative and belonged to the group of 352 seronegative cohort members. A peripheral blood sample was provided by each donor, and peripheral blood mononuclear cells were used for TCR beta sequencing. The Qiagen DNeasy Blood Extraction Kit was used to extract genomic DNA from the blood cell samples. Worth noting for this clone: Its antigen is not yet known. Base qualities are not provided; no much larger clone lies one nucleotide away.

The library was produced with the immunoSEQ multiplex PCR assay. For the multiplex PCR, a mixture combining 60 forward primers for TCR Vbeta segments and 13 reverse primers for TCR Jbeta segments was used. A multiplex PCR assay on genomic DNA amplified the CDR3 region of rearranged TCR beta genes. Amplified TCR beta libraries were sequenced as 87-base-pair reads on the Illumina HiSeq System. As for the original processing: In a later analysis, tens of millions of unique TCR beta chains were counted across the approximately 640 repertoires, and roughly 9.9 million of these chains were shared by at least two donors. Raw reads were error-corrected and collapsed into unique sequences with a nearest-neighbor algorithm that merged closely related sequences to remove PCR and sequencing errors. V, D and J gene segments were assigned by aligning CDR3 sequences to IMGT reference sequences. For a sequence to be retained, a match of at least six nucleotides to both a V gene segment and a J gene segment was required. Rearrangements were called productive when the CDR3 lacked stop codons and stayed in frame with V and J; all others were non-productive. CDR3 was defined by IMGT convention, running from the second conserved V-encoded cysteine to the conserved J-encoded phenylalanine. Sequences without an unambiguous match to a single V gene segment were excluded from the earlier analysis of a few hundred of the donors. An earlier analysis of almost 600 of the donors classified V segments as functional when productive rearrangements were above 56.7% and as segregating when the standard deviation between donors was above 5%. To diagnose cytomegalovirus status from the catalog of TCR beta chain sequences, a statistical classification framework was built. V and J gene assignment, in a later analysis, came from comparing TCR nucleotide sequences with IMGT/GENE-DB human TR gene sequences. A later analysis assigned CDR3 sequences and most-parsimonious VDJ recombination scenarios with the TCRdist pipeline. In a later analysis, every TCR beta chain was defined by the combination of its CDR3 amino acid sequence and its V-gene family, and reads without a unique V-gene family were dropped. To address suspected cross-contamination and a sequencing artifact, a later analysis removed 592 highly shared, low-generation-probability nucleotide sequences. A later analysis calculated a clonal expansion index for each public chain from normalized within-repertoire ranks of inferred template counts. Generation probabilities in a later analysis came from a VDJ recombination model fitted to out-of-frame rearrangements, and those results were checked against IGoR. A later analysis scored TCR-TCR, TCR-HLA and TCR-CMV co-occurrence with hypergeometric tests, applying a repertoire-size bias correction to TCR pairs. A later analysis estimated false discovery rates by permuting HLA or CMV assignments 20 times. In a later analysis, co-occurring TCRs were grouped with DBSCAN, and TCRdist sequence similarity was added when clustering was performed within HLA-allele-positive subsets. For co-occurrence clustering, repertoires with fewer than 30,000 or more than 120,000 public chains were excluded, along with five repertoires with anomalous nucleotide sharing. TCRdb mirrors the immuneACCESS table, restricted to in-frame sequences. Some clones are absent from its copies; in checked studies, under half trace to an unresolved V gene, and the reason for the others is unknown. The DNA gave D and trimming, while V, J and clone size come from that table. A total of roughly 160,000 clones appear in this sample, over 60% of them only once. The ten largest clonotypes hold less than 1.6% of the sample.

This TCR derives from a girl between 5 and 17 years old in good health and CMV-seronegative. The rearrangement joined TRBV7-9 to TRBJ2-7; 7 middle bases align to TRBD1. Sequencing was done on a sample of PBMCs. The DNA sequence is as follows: TGTGCCAGCGGACTCGGACAGGCGCTCTACGAGCAGTACTTC. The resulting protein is CASGLGQALYEQYF.